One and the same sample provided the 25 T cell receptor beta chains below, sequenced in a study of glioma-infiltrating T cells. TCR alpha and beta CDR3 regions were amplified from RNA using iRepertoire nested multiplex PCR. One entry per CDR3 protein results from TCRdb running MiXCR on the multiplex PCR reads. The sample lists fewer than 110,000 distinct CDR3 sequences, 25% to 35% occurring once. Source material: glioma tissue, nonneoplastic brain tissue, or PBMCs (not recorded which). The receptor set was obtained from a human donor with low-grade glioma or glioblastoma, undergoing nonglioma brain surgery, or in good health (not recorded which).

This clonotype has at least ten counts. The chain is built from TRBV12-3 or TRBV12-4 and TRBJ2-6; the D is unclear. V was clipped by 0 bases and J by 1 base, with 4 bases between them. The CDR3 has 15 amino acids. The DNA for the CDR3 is TGTGCCAGCAGTTTAGCGGGATCTGGGGCCAACGTCCTGACTTTC. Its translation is CASSLAGSGANVLTF.

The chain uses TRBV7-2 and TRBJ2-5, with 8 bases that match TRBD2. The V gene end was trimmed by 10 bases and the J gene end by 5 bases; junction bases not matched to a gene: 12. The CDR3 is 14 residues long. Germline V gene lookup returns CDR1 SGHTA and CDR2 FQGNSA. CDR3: CATRGVAGSETQYF. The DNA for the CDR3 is TGTGCCACCAGGGGTGTAGCGGGGTCGGAGACCCAGTACTTC.

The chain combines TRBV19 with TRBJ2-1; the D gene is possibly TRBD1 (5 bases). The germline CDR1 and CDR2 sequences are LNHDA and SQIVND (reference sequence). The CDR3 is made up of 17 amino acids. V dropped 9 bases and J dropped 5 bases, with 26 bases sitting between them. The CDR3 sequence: CASHLTVTFKGDNEQFF. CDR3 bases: TGTGCCAGCCATCTCACCGTTACTTTCAAAGGGGACAATGAGCAGTTCTTC.

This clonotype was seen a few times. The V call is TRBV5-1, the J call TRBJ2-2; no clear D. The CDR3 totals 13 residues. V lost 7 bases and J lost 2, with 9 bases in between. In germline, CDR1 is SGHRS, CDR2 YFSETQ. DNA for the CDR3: TGCGCCAGCTCCCGAGTCAACACCGGGGAGCTGTTTTTT. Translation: CASSRVNTGELFF.

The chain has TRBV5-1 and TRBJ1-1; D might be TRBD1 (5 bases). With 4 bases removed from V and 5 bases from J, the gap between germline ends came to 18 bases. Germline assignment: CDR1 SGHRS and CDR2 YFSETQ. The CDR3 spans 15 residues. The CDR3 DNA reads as TGCGCCAGCAGCCGAGCCGGGGCAGATGGGACTGAAGCTTTCTTT. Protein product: CASSRAGADGTEAFF.

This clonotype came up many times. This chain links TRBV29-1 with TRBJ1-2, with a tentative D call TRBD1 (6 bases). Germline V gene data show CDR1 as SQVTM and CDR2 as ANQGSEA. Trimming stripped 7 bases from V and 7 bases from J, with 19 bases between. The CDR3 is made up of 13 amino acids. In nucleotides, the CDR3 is TGCAGCGGCCGCCGGGACATAGCGAGTGGCTACACCTTC. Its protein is CSGRRDIASGYTF.

Written as DNA, the CDR3 is TGTGCCAGCAGTCAGGGGTCAGGGGGCAGTTACGAAAAACTGTTTTTT. This gives the protein CASSQGSGGSYEKLFF. This chain uses TRBV2 with TRBJ1-4; 8 bases fit TRBD1. CDR1 is SNHLY, CDR2 FYNNEI, per germline. V dropped 5 bases and J dropped 8; count of bases not matched to a gene: 13. The CDR3 is 16 amino acids.

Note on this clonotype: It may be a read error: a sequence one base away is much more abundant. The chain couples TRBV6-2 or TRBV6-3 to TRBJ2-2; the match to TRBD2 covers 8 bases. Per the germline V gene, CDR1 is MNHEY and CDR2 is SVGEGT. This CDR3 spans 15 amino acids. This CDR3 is CASRQRGRNTRELFF. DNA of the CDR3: TGTGCCAGCAGACAGCGGGGGAGGAACACCAGGGAGCTGTTTTTT.

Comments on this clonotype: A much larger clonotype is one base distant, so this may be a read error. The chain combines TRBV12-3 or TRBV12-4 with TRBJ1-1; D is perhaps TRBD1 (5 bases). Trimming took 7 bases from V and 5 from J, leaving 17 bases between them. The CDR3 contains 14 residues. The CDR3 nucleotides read TGTGCCAGCATTAACTACGGGACGAGGACTGAAGCTTTCTTT. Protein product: CASINYGTRTEAFF.

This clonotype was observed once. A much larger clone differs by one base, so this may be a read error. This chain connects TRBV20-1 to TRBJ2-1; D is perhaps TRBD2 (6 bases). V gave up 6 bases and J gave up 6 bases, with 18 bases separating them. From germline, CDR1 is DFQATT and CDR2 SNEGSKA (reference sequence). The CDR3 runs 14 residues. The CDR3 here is CSARTPEGTNEQFF. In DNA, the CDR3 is TGCAGTGCCCGGACACCGGAGGGAACCAATGAGCAGTTCTTC.

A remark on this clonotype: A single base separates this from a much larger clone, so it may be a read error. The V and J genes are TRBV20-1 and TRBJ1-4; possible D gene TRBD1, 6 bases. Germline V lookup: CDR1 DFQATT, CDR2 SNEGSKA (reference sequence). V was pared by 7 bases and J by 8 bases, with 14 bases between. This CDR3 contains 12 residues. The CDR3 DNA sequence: TGCAGTGACCTGGACAGAATCGAAAAACTGTTTTTT. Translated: CSDLDRIEKLFF.

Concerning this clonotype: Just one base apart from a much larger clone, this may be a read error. CDR3 loop: CSARESRRGRNYSYTF. DNA of the CDR3: TGCAGTGCTAGAGAATCACGGAGGGGGCGCAACTATAGCTACACCTTC. This chain joins TRBV20-1 and TRBJ1-2; TRBD1 matches 7 bases. Germline CDR1 DFQATT, CDR2 SNEGSKA (reference sequence). This CDR3 contains 16 residues.

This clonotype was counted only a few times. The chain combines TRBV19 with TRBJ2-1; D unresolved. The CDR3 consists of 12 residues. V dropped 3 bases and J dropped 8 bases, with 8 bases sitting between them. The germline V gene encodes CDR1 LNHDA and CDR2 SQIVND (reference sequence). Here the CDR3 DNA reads TGTGCCAGTAGTATGGTCATTGATGAGCAGTTCTTC. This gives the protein CASSMVIDEQFF.

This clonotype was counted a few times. The CDR3 coding sequence is TGCAGCGTTGAGAGCCCTTCCGGTGTCCCTGGTGGCTACACCTTC. Translating gives CSVESPSGVPGGYTF. The chain has TRBV29-1 and TRBJ1-2; no clear D. CDR1 and CDR2 (germline): SQVTM, ANQGSEA. The V end lost 3 bases, the J end lost 7 bases, and 21 bases lay between the germline ends. CDR3 size: 15 residues.

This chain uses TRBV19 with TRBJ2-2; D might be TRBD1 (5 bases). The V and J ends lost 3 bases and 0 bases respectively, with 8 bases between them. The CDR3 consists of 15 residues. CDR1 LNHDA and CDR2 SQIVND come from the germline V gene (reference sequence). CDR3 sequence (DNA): TGTGCCAGTAGTATTGGACATTCGAACACCGGGGAGCTGTTTTTT. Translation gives CASSIGHSNTGELFF.

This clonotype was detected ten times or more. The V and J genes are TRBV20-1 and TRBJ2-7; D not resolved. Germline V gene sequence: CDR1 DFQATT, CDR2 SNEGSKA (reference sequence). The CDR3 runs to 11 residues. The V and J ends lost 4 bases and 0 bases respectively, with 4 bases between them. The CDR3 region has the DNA TGCAGTGCTATTCCCTCCTACGAGCAGTACTTC. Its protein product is CSAIPSYEQYF.

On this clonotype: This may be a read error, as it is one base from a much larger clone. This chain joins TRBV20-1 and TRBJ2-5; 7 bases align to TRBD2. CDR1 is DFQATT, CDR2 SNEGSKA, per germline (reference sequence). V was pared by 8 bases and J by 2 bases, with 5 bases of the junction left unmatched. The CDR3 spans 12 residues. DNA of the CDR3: TGCAGTCCAGTCGGGAGGCAAGAGACCCAGTACTTC. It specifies CSPVGRQETQYF.

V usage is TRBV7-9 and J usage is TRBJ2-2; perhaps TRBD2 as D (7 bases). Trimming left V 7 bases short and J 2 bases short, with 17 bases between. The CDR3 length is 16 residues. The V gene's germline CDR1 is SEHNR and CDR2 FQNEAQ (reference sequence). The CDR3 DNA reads TGTGCCAGCATCCTCTACCGGGGGGCTAACACCGGGGAGCTGTTTTTT. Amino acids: CASILYRGANTGELFF.

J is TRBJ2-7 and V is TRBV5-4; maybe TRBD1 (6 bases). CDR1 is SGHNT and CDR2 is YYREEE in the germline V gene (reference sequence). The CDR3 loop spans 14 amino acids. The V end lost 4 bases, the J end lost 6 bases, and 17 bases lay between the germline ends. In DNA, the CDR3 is TGTGCCAGCAGCACGAAGACAGGATCTGGCGAGCAGTACTTC. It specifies CASSTKTGSGEQYF.

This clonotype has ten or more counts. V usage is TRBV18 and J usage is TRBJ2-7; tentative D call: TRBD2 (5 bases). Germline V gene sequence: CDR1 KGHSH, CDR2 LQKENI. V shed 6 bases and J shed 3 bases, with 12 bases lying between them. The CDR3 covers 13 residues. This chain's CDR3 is CASSPGFSYEQYF. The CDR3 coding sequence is TGTGCCAGCTCTCCGGGGTTCAGCTACGAGCAGTACTTC. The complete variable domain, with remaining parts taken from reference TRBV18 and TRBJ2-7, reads NAGVMQNPRHLVRRRGQEARLRCSPMKGHSHVYWYRQLPEEGLKFMVYLQKENIIDESGMPKERFSAEFPKEGPSILRIQQVVRGDSAAYFCASSPGFSYEQYFGPGTRLTVT.

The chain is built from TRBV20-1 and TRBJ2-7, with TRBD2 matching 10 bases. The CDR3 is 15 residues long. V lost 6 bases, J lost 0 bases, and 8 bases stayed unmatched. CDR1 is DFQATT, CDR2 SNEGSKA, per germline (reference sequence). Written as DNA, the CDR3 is TGCAGTGCAGAACTAGCGGGGATTAGCTCCTACGAGCAGTACTTC. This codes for CSAELAGISSYEQYF.

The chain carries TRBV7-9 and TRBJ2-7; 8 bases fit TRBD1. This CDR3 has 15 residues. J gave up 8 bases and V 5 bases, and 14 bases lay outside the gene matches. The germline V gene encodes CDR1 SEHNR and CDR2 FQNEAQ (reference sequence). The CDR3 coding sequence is TGTGCCAGCAGCCCTAACTCCGGGACAGGATACCAGCAGTACTTC. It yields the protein CASSPNSGTGYQQYF.

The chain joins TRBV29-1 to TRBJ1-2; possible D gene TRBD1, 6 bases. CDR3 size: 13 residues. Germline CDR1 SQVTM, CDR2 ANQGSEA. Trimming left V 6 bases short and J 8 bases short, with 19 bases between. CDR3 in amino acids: CSVQDPGANGYTF. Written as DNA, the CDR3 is TGCAGCGTCCAAGATCCGGGGGCTAACGGCTACACCTTC.

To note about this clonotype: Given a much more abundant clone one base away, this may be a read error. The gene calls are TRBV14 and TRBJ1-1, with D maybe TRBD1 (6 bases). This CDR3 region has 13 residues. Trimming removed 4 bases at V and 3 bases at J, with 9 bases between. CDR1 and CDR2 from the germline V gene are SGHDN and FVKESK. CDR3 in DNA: TGTGCCAGCAGCCGAGGGGGTTACACTGAAGCTTTCTTT. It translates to CASSRGGYTEAFF.

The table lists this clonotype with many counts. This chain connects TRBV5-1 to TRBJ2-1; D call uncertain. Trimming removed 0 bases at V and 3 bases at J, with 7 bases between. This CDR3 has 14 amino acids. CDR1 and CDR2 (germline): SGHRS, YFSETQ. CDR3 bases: TGCGCCAGCAGCTTGGCCCACAGCTACAATGAGCAGTTCTTC. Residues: CASSLAHSYNEQFF.